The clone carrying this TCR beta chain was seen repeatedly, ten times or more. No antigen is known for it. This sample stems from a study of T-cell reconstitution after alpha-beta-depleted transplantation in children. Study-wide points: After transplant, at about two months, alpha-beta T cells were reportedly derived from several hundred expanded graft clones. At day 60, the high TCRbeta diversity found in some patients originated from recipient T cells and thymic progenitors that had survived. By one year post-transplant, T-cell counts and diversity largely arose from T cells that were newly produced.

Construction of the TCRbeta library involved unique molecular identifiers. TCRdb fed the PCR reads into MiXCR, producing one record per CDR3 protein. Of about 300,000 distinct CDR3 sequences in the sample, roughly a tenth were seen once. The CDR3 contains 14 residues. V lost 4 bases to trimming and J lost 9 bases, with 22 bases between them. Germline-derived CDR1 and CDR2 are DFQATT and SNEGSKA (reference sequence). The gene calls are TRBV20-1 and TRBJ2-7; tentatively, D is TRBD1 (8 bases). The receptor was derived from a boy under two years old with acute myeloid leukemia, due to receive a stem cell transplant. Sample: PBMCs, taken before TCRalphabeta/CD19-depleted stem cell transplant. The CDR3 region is CSATSRTGRDGQYF. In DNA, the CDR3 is TGCAGTGCTACCTCGAGGACAGGGAGGGATGGGCAGTACTTC.